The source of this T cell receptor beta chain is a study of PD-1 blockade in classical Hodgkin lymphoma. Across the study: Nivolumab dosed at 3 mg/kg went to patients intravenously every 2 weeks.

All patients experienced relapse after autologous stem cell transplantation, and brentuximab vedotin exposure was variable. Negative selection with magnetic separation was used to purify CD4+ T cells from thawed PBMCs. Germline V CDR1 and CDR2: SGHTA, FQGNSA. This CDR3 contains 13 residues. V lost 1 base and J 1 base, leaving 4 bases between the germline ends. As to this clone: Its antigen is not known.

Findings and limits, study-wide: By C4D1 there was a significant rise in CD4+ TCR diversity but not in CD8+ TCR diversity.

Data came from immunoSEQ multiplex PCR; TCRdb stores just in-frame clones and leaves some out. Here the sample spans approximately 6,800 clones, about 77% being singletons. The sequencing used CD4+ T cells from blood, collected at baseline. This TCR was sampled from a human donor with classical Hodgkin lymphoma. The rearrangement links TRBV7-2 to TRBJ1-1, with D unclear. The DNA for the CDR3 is TGTGCCAGCAGCTTAGACAGGAACACTGAAGCTTTCTTT. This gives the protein CASSLDRNTEAFF.